This T cell receptor (beta chain) emerged from a study of T cells in Graves' hyperthyroidism and ophthalmopathy. Findings of the study overall: It was a median about 6.5 months before onset that the model predicted ophthalmopathy.

Each diagnosis drew on symptoms, thyroxine, TRAb, thyroid ultrasound and orbital computed tomography findings. Comments on this clonotype: No antigen is known for it.

The germline V gene encodes CDR1 LNHDA and CDR2 SQIVND (reference sequence). Germline trimming cut 1 base from V and 7 bases from J; bases unmatched to any gene: 5. The CDR3 runs 15 residues. Amplification of TCR beta CDR3 regions used RNA as the template. Primed by the HTBI set, a first-round RT-PCR was run on the TCR CDR3. MiXCR, applied by TCRdb to the multiplex PCR reads, yields one record per CDR3 protein. The sample has approximately 590,000 distinct CDR3 sequences, about a sixth seen once; the top ten hold under 7.5%. This chain connects TRBV19 to TRBJ2-1; TRBD2 aligns across 9 bases. Sequenced: blood. The receptor was derived from a woman aged 25 to 45 with Graves' hyperthyroidism. The DNA for the CDR3 is TGTGCCAGTAGTATAGCTGGCGGGAGGGGGAATGAGCAGTTCTTC. Its translation is CASSIAGGRGNEQFF. Filled out from reference TRBV19 and TRBJ2-1, the complete variable domain reads DGGITQSPKYLFRKEGQNVTLSCEQNLNHDAMYWYRQDPGQGLRLIYYSQIVNDFQKGDIAEGYSVSREKKESFPLTVTSAQKNPTAFYLCASSIAGGRGNEQFFGPGTRLTVL.